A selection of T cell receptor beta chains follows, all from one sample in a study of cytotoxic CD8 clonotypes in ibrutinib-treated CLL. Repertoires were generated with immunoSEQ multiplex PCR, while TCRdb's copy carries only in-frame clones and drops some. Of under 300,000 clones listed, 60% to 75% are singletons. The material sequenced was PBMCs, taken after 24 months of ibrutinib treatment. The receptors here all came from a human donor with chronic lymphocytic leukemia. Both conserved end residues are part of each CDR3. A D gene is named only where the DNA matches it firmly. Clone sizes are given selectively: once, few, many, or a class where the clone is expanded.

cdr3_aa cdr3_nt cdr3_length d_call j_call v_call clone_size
CASSFAITDTQYF TGTGCCAGCAGCTTTGCTATCACAGATACGCAGTATTTT 13 NA TRBJ2-3 TRBV7-3 NA
CASSLRTGGTEAFF TGTGCCAGCAGTTTAAGAACAGGGGGGACTGAAGCTTTCTTT 14 TRBD1 TRBJ1-1 TRBV27 NA
CSADRGMLAGGPNTDTQYF TGCAGCGCAGACAGGGGGATGCTAGCGGGAGGGCCGAACACAGATACGCAGTATTTT 19 TRBD2 TRBJ2-3 TRBV29-1 NA
CSVSGSSYNEQFF TGCAGCGTTAGTGGGAGCTCCTACAATGAGCAGTTCTTC 13 NA TRBJ2-1 TRBV29-1 NA
CASSASPPDPNYGYTF TGTGCCAGCAGCGCGAGCCCACCGGACCCTAACTATGGCTACACCTTC 16 NA TRBJ1-2 TRBV9 NA
CASTTGLAGGETQYF TGTGCCAGCACCACCGGACTAGCGGGAGGAGAGACCCAGTACTTC 15 TRBD2 TRBJ2-5 TRBV2 NA
CASAPQGGSMETQYF TGTGCTAGTGCCCCACAGGGGGGGTCGATGGAGACCCAGTACTTC 15 NA TRBJ2-5 TRBV12-5 NA
CASSQPDRGLKNIQYF TGTGCCAGCAGCCAACCGGACAGGGGCCTCAAAAACATTCAGTACTTC 16 TRBD1 TRBJ2-4 TRBV7-2 NA
CASSLKATQYF TGTGCCAGCAGTTTAAAGGCGACGCAGTATTTT 11 NA TRBJ2-3 TRBV27 NA
CASSSDGAAGGNTIYF TGTGCCAGCAGCTCAGACGGGGCTGCAGGAGGAAACACCATATATTTT 16 NA TRBJ1-3 TRBV11-1 NA
CASSLEYPQQGSTYEQYF TGTGCCAGCAGCTTAGAGTACCCTCAACAGGGTTCAACCTACGAGCAGTACTTC 18 NA TRBJ2-7 TRBV7-9 NA
CAISDSQNYEQYF TGTGCCATCAGTGACTCACAGAACTACGAGCAGTACTTC 13 NA TRBJ2-7 TRBV10-3 NA
CASSFRYQETQYF TGCGCCAGCAGCTTCCGGTACCAAGAGACCCAGTACTTC 13 NA TRBJ2-5 TRBV5-1 NA
CASSPGYYEQYF TGTGCCAGCTCACCAGGCTACTACGAGCAGTACTTC 12 NA TRBJ2-7 TRBV18 once
CATGLADTDTQYF TGTGCCACTGGACTAGCGGACACAGATACGCAGTATTTT 13 TRBD2 TRBJ2-3 TRBV15 NA
CASSSGLNTEAFF TGTGCCAGCAGTTCGGGACTGAACACTGAAGCTTTCTTT 13 NA TRBJ1-1 TRBV28 few
CASSLSPGELFF TGTGCCAGCAGTCTCAGTCCCGGGGAGCTGTTTTTT 12 NA TRBJ2-2 TRBV28 NA
CASAALAAQETQYF TGTGCCAGCGCTGCGCTAGCGGCTCAAGAGACCCAGTACTTC 14 TRBD2 TRBJ2-5 TRBV27 NA
CASSLGVKAGGPKIYEQYF TGTGCCAGCAGTTTAGGAGTTAAGGCGGGAGGGCCGAAAATCTACGAGCAGTACTTC 19 TRBD2 TRBJ2-7 TRBV28 NA
CASSLSNMNTEAFF TGTGCCAGCAGCTTATCCAATATGAACACTGAAGCTTTCTTT 14 NA TRBJ1-1 TRBV7-9 NA
CASSVVTVYTEQFF TGTGCCAGCAGCGTAGTTACCGTCTATACTGAGCAGTTCTTC 14 NA TRBJ2-1 TRBV9 NA
CASSQDRAVLDEQYF TGTGCCAGCAGCCAAGACAGGGCGGTCCTGGACGAGCAGTACTTC 15 TRBD1 TRBJ2-7 TRBV7-3 NA
CASSLEQTGTYNEQFF TGTGCCAGCAGCCTTGAGCAGACAGGTACCTACAATGAGCAGTTCTTC 16 NA TRBJ2-1 TRBV13 NA
CASSRGTSGSGNTGELFF TGTGCCAGTAGTAGGGGGACTAGCGGGAGCGGGAACACCGGGGAGCTGTTTTTT 18 TRBD2 TRBJ2-2 TRBV19 few
CSVVVLRVVSEAFF TGCAGCGTTGTTGTCCTTCGAGTTGTCTCTGAAGCTTTCTTT 14 NA TRBJ1-1 TRBV29-1 NA
CASSVEAGMDNEQFF TGTGCCAGCAGCGTAGAGGCAGGGATGGACAATGAGCAGTTCTTC 15 NA TRBJ2-1 TRBV9 NA
CASRPTTGSRRSNQPQHF TGTGCCAGCAGACCCACAACAGGTTCCAGGCGGAGCAATCAGCCCCAGCATTTT 18 NA TRBJ1-5 TRBV28 NA
CASSPSTLRGNEQFF TGTGCCAGCAGCCCCTCCACCCTACGGGGGAATGAGCAGTTCTTC 15 NA TRBJ2-1 TRBV7-2 few
CATSRLPGLRAAEQYF TGTGCCACCAGCAGACTACCGGGACTGCGAGCCGCCGAGCAGTACTTC 16 NA TRBJ2-7 TRBV15 NA
CASSEEGTRSQPQHF TGTGCCAGCAGTGAGGAGGGGACGCGGAGTCAGCCCCAGCATTTT 15 NA TRBJ1-5 TRBV13 NA
CASSSGQGSLAWETQYF TGTGCCAGTAGTAGTGGCCAGGGTTCTTTAGCATGGGAGACCCAGTACTTC 17 NA TRBJ2-5 TRBV19 once
CATSRPLRVLSNEQFF TGTGCCACCAGCAGACCTCTACGAGTCCTAAGCAATGAGCAGTTCTTC 16 NA TRBJ2-1 TRBV15 NA
CASSPNYGTSSGELFF TGTGCCAGCAGCCCCAACTACGGGACATCCTCCGGGGAGCTGTTTTTT 16 NA TRBJ2-2 TRBV28 NA
CASSLLSGLAGRPRYEQFF TGTGCCAGCAGCTTACTCTCGGGACTAGCGGGACGGCCTCGTTATGAGCAGTTCTTC 19 TRBD2 TRBJ2-1 TRBV7-2 NA
CASRDRAANEKLFF TGTGCCAGCAGAGACAGGGCGGCTAATGAAAAACTGTTTTTT 14 TRBD1 TRBJ1-4 TRBV6-6 NA
CASSLVPTGELFF TGTGCCAGCAGCCTCGTCCCAACCGGGGAGCTGTTTTTT 13 NA TRBJ2-2 TRBV14 few
CASSWDRYGEQFF TGTGCCAGCAGTTGGGATAGGTACGGTGAGCAGTTCTTC 13 NA TRBJ2-1 TRBV28 NA
CSVVLGRESTDTQYF TGCAGCGTTGTCCTAGGGCGGGAAAGCACAGATACGCAGTATTTT 15 NA TRBJ2-3 TRBV29-1 NA
CASSLSTLGQGAGNTIYF TGTGCCAGCAGTTTATCTACCCTGGGACAGGGGGCTGGAAACACCATATATTTT 18 TRBD1 TRBJ1-3 TRBV28 few
CASSLTRAGGHEQYF TGTGCCAGCAGCTTAACCAGGGCAGGGGGACACGAGCAGTACTTC 15 TRBD1 TRBJ2-7 TRBV7-3 NA
CASSLLAFSYEQYF TGTGCCAGCAGTTTGCTGGCCTTCTCCTACGAGCAGTACTTC 14 NA TRBJ2-7 TRBV27 NA
CASSPLGNTGELFF TGTGCCAGCAGCCCTCTAGGGAACACCGGGGAGCTGTTTTTT 14 NA TRBJ2-2 TRBV7-3 NA
CASSLGEDYGYTF TGCGCCAGCAGCTTAGGAGAGGACTATGGCTACACCTTC 13 NA TRBJ1-2 TRBV5-1 NA
CASRRTGGDTGELFF TGTGCCAGCAGGCGGACAGGGGGCGATACCGGGGAGCTGTTTTTT 15 TRBD1 TRBJ2-2 TRBV7-2 NA
CASSEVTGENQPQHF TGTGCCAGCAGTGAGGTGACAGGGGAGAATCAGCCCCAGCATTTT 15 TRBD1 TRBJ1-5 TRBV2 NA
CASSLKGATEAFF TGTGCCAGCAGTTTAAAGGGGGCCACTGAAGCTTTCTTT 13 TRBD1 TRBJ1-1 TRBV27 once
CASQVTGNYGYTF TGTGCCAGCCAAGTGACAGGGAACTATGGCTACACCTTC 13 TRBD1 TRBJ1-2 TRBV28 few
CASSARTSGQETQYF TGTGCCAGTAGTGCCAGGACTAGCGGACAAGAGACCCAGTACTTC 15 TRBD2 TRBJ2-5 TRBV19 NA
CASVPGGETQYF TGTGCCAGCGTCCCTGGGGGAGAGACCCAGTACTTC 12 NA TRBJ2-5 TRBV2 few